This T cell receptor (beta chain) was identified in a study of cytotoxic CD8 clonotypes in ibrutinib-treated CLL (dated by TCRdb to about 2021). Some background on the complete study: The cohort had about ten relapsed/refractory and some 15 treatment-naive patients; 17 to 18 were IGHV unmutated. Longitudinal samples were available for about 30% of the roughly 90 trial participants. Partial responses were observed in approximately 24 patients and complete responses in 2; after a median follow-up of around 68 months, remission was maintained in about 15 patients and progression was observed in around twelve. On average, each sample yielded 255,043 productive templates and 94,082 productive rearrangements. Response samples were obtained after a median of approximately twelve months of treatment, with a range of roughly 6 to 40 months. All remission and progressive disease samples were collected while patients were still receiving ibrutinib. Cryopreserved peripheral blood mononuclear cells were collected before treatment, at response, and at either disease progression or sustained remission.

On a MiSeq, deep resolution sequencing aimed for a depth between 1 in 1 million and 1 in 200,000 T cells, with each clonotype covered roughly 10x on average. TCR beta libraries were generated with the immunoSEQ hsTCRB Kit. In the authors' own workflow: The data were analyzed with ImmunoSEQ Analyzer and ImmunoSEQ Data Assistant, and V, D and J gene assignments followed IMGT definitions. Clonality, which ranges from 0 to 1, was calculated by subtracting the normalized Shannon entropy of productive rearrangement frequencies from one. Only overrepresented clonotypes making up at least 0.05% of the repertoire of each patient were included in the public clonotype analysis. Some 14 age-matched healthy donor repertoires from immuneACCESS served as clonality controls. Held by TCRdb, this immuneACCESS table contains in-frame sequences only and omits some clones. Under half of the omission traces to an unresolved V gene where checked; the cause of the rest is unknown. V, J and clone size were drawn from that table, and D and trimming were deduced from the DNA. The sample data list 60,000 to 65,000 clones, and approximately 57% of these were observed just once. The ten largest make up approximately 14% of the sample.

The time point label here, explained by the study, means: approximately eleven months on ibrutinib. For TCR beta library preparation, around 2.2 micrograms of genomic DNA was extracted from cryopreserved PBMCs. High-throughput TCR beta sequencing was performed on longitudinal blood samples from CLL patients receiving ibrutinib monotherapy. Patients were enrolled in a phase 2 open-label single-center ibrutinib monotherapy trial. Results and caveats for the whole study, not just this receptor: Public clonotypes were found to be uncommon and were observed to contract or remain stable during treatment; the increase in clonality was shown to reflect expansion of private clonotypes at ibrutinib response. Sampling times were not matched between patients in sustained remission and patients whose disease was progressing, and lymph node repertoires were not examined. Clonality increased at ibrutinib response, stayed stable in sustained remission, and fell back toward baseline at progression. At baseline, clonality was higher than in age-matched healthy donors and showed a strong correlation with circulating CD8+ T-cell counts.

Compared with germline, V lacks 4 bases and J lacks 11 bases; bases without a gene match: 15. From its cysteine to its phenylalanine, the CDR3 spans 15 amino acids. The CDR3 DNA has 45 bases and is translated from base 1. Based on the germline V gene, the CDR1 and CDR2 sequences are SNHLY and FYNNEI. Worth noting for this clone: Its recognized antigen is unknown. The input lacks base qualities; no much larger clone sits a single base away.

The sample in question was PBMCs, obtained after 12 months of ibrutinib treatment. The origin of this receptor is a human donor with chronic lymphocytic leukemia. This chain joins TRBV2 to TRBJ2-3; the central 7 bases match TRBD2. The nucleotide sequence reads TGTGCCAGCAGTGTCGGGGGGACTACCTTTTTGCAGCAGTATTTT. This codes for CASSVGGTTFLQQYF.